These 17 T cell receptor beta chains were all obtained from the same sample, sequenced in a study of T cell responses to AZD1222 COVID-19 vaccine. Sequencing used immunoSEQ multiplex PCR; TCRdb keeps in-frame clones, though not all of them. There are more than 80,000 clones in the sample; 70% to 90% occur only once, and about 3% lies in the top ten. The sample was peripheral blood, taken 28 days after the second AZD1222 dose. Every receptor here comes from an adult who received the AZD1222 COVID-19 vaccine.

This clone has only a few counts. The CDR3 sequence: CASSQESGPWTGELFF. CDR3 DNA sequence: TGTGCCAGCAGCCAAGAGAGCGGCCCGTGGACCGGGGAGCTGTTTTTT. The chain is built from TRBV4-2 and TRBJ2-2; a possible D gene is TRBD2 (5 bases). Germline assignment: CDR1 LGHNA and CDR2 YNFKEQ. This CDR3 is built from 16 residues. The V end lost 0 bases, the J end lost 5 bases, and 13 bases lay between the germline ends.

The chain links TRBV5-4 to TRBJ2-7; 14 positions match TRBD2. From germline, CDR1 is SGHNT and CDR2 YYREEE (reference sequence). The CDR3 extends over 15 amino acids. Germline trimming cut 1 base from V and 6 bases from J; bases unmatched to any gene: 3. DNA for the CDR3: TGTGCCAGCAGCTTGTACGGGACTAGCGGGAGCGAGCAGTACTTC. Translating it yields CASSLYGTSGSEQYF.

V gene TRBV27 combines with J gene TRBJ2-3; 13 bases line up with TRBD2. The V gene end was trimmed by 5 bases and the J gene end by 5 bases; junction bases not matched to a gene: 7. Looked up from germline, CDR1 is MNHEY and CDR2 is SMNVEV (reference sequence). The CDR3 length is 16 residues. The CDR3 region is CASSPWTSGSGDTQYF. As DNA, the CDR3 is TGTGCCAGCAGTCCTTGGACTAGCGGGAGTGGAGATACGCAGTATTTT.

This sequence joins TRBV5-1 and TRBJ1-5; D unresolved. Between the trimmed V and J ends, which lost 0 bases and 6 bases, there was a span of 16 bases. CDR1 is SGHRS, CDR2 YFSETQ, per germline. CDR3 length: 16 amino acids. The CDR3 DNA reads as TGCGCCAGCAGCTTGGGGACGGAGGCCTTCGGTCAGCCCCAGCATTTT. Amino acid sequence: CASSLGTEAFGQPQHF.

The V call is TRBV28, the J call TRBJ1-1; TRBD1 aligns across 9 bases. The ends lost 5 bases at V and 1 base at J; junction bases unmatched: 5. CDR3 length: 15 amino acids. Germline V CDR1 and CDR2: MDHEN, SYDVKM. The CDR3 reads CASSPGTGTNTEAFF. CDR3 sequence (DNA): TGTGCCAGCAGTCCCGGGACAGGGACGAACACTGAAGCTTTCTTT.

This clone occurred many times. This chain links TRBV29-1 with TRBJ2-7; a weak D match, TRBD2 (5 bases). Germline CDR1 SQVTM, CDR2 ANQGSEA. V lost 6 bases and J 5 bases, leaving 23 bases between the germline ends. The CDR3 covers 15 residues. CDR3: CSVSTSGELGNEQYF. CDR3 sequence (DNA): TGCAGCGTATCGACCAGTGGGGAGCTCGGGAACGAGCAGTACTTC.

This chain joins TRBV30 and TRBJ1-2; 8 bases match TRBD1. V shed 1 base and J 8 bases; nucleotides not matched to a gene: 15. CDR3 length: 16 amino acids. Looked up from germline, CDR1 is GTSNPN and CDR2 is SVGIG (reference sequence). The CDR3 DNA follows: TGTGCCTGGAGTGAGGGTTGGGGCCAGGGGGCTTGGGGCTACACCTTC. Translated: CAWSEGWGQGAWGYTF.

A single count supports this clone. The J gene is TRBJ2-1, the V gene TRBV5-1; no reliable D call. Germline CDR1 is SGHRS and CDR2 is YFSETQ. This CDR3 is built from 14 residues. V shed 4 bases and J shed 3 bases, with 11 bases lying between them. The CDR3 region has the DNA TGCGCCAGCAGCCTATCGGGCGGCTACAATGAGCAGTTCTTC. Its protein product is CASSLSGGYNEQFF.

V is TRBV28 and J is TRBJ2-7; D is possibly TRBD1 (5 bases). The CDR3 length is 14 residues. V gave up 6 bases and J gave up 7 bases, with 19 bases separating them. CDR1 and CDR2 from the germline V gene are MDHEN and SYDVKM. DNA of the CDR3: TGTGCCAGCAGCCCCTTGGCCAGGGTGGGAGAGCAGTACTTC. The encoded protein is CASSPLARVGEQYF. Complete variable domain (other parts from reference TRBV28 and TRBJ2-7): DVKVTQSSRYLVKRTGEKVFLECVQDMDHENMFWYRQDPGLGLRLIYFSYDVKMKEKGDIPEGYSVSREKKERFSLILESASTNQTSMYLCASSPLARVGEQYFGPGTRLTVT.

J is TRBJ1-2 and V is TRBV7-2, with D unclear. The CDR3 length is 15 residues. CDR1 SGHTA and CDR2 FQGNSA come from the germline V gene. V lost 5 bases to trimming and J lost 4 bases, with 17 bases between them. The CDR3 protein is CASSPLGTALYGYTF. CDR3 DNA sequence: TGTGCCAGCAGCCCTCTCGGAACAGCTCTCTATGGCTACACCTTC.

The chain joins TRBV6-4 to TRBJ1-1; 8 nucleotides match TRBD1. The trim removed 6 bases at V and 6 bases at J, leaving 12 bases unmatched. Germline V gene data show CDR1 as MRHNA and CDR2 as SNTAGT. The CDR3 is 15 amino acids. This chain's CDR3 is CASRETPGGNAEAFF. The CDR3, as DNA: TGTGCCAGCAGAGAGACTCCAGGGGGCAACGCTGAAGCTTTCTTT.

The chain couples TRBV5-4 to TRBJ1-4, with TRBD1 matching over 7 bases. This CDR3 is 14 amino acids long. From germline, CDR1 is SGHNT and CDR2 YYREEE (reference sequence). The junction had 3 bases not matched to a gene; V was cut back by 1 base and J by 6 bases. The CDR3 bases are TGTGCCAGCAGCTTGCGACAGGGTGATGAAAAACTGTTTTTT. As protein: CASSLRQGDEKLFF.

By frequency in the sample, this clone is medium-sized. The chain recombines TRBV7-3 with TRBJ2-1; the D gene is possibly TRBD2 (5 bases). The germline CDR1 and CDR2 sequences are SGHTA and FQGTGA. With 3 bases removed from V and 0 bases from J, the gap between germline ends came to 9 bases. This CDR3 contains 15 residues. This chain's CDR3 is CASSFGLHSYNEQFF. DNA of the CDR3: TGTGCCAGCAGCTTCGGACTCCACTCCTACAATGAGCAGTTCTTC.

The CDR3: CASSPTGGGGNTIYF. The DNA for the CDR3 is TGTGCCAGCAGTCCGACAGGGGGTGGAGGAAACACCATATATTTT. The chain carries TRBV7-3 and TRBJ1-3; 9 bases are a match to TRBD1. In germline, CDR1 is SGHTA, CDR2 FQGTGA. Germline trimming cut 6 bases from V and 4 bases from J; bases unmatched to any gene: 7. The CDR3 extends over 15 amino acids.

V gene TRBV3-1 (or the pseudogene TRBV3-2) combines with J gene TRBJ2-1, with 12 nucleotides matching TRBD2. The CDR3 totals 16 residues. Trimming cost V 3 bases and J 6 bases; bases outside gene matches: 6. CDR1 and CDR2 from the germline V gene are LGHDT and YNNKEL (reference sequence). CDR3: CASSQPLAGGRNEQFF. CDR3 DNA sequence: TGTGCCAGCAGCCAGCCCCTAGCGGGAGGGCGCAATGAGCAGTTCTTC.

This clone showed up just once. The J gene is TRBJ2-2, the V gene TRBV18; D is ambiguous. There are 17 residues in the CDR3. Trimming stripped 3 bases from V and 1 base from J, with 15 bases between. The V gene's germline CDR1 is KGHSH and CDR2 LQKENI. CDR3 bases: TGTGCCAGCTCACCCCTCCCGGGCTCCGGGAACACCGGGGAGCTGTTTTTT. Translated: CASSPLPGSGNTGELFF.

The chain links TRBV11-1 to TRBJ2-2, with D maybe TRBD1 (5 bases). Per the germline V gene, CDR1 is SGHAT and CDR2 is FQDESV (reference sequence). This CDR3 has 15 residues. With 2 bases removed from V and 0 bases from J, the gap between germline ends came to 7 bases. The CDR3 sequence is CASSLRGTNTGELFF. In nucleotides, the CDR3 is TGTGCCAGCAGCTTAAGGGGCACGAACACCGGGGAGCTGTTTTTT.